This T cell receptor (beta chain) was sequenced during a study of blood T cell repertoires in COVID-19. Background on the study: Sites across the United States, Italy and Spain contributed samples from acute and convalescent COVID-19. Nucleic acid was either cDNA or gDNA, and it came from T cells, B-cell-depleted T cells, or PBMCs.

The CDR3 is 13 amino acids. V was pared by 6 bases and J by 7 bases, with 13 bases between. Germline assignment: CDR1 MNHEY and CDR2 SVGAGI. Per the original methods: The assay estimated nucleated cells by amplifying reference gene primers. Method: immunoSEQ multiplex PCR; TCRdb's copy keeps in-frame clones and lacks some. Clone size and V and J calls were adopted from that table, with D and trimming inferred from the DNA. The data contain 50,000 or so clones, approximately 79% of them singletons. Input material: peripheral blood. The chain has TRBV6-5 and TRBJ2-4; no clear D. The receptor's source is a man in his 70s with acute or convalescent COVID-19. The CDR3 spells CASRLINQNIQYF. The CDR3, as DNA: TGTGCCAGCAGGTTGATAAATCAGAACATTCAGTACTTC.